This T cell receptor (beta chain) was captured in a study of cytomegalovirus exposure and HLA in healthy donors. The study, taken as a whole, reports: Cytomegalovirus status was reportedly diagnosed by the classifier with high specificity and sensitivity.

This clone occurred a few times. Its matching antigen is unknown. Clones were sequenced by immunoSEQ multiplex PCR, and TCRdb holds only the in-frame ones, with some missing. Of about 160,000 clones listed, less than 95% are singletons. V was shortened by 4 bases and J by 7 bases, with 16 bases between the two germline ends. Germline V gene data show CDR1 as MGHDK and CDR2 as SYGVNS. The CDR3 totals 14 residues. The source of this sequence is a woman between 18 and 29 years old in good health and CMV-seropositive. The sample was PBMCs. The rearrangement uses TRBV25-1 and TRBJ1-2; no definite D call. The CDR3: CASSAPWGGIGYTF. As DNA, the CDR3 is TGTGCCAGCAGTGCCCCGTGGGGAGGTATTGGCTACACCTTC.